The 26 T cell receptor beta chains below were found in one sample sequenced in a study of blood T cell repertoires in COVID-19. Clones were sequenced by immunoSEQ multiplex PCR, and TCRdb holds only the in-frame ones, with some missing. This sample has some 150,000 clones, with approximately 90% found just once. Sample: peripheral blood. The receptors originated from a woman aged 55 to 70 with active or convalescent COVID-19.

This chain links TRBV30 with TRBJ2-7; tentatively, D is TRBD2 (5 bases). V shed 2 bases and J shed 9 bases, with 17 bases lying between them. CDR3 size: 13 residues. The germline V gene has CDR1 GTSNPN and CDR2 SVGIG (reference sequence). The DNA for the CDR3 is TGTGCCTGGAGTAACAACGACCCCGAGGGGCAGTACTTC. It specifies CAWSNNDPEGQYF.

The chain uses TRBV9 and TRBJ1-4; 8 nucleotides agree with TRBD1. The J segment lost 7 bases and the V segment lost 2 bases, leaving 7 bases of the junction unmatched. The CDR3 length is 15 residues. CDR1 and CDR2 from the germline V gene are SGDLS and YYNGEE. The CDR3 loop reads CASSVEDRESEKLFF. The CDR3 nucleotides are TGTGCCAGCAGCGTTGAGGACAGGGAAAGTGAAAAACTGTTTTTT.

The CDR3 DNA reads as TGTGCCAGCAGCCAAGGACAGGGGATAAACACCGGGGAGCTGTTTTTT. As protein: CASSQGQGINTGELFF. The rearrangement links TRBV7-6 to TRBJ2-2; 9 bases map to TRBD1. The CDR3 sequence is 16 residues long. V shed 5 bases and J 2 bases; nucleotides not matched to a gene: 6. From germline, CDR1 is SGHVS and CDR2 FNYEAQ.

This clone was seen just once. Here the CDR3 reads CAISIAGGRSGELFF. The CDR3 nucleotides are TGTGCCATCAGTATAGCGGGGGGGCGCTCCGGGGAGCTGTTTTTT. This sequence joins TRBV10-3 and TRBJ2-2; TRBD2 matches at 11 bases. After removal of 5 bases from V and 6 bases from J, the junction contained 5 bases not matched to a gene. There are 15 residues in the CDR3. Germline lookup yields CDR1 ENHRY and CDR2 SYGVKD.

V is TRBV12-5 and J is TRBJ2-6; D possibly corresponds to TRBD1 (6 bases). This CDR3 region has 22 residues. Trimming shortened V by 3 bases and J by 0 bases, and 27 bases separated the two germline ends. The germline gives CDR1 LGHNT, CDR2 FRNRAP. In DNA form, the CDR3 reads TGTGCTAGTGGTTTTCTAGGGACAAGGACCAGCAGCAGTTTCTCTGGGGCCAACGTCCTGACTTTC. Translated: CASGFLGTRTSSSFSGANVLTF.

The V call is TRBV2, the J call TRBJ2-1; 11 bases match TRBD2. From germline, CDR1 is SNHLY and CDR2 FYNNEI. The CDR3 extends over 14 amino acids. V shed 8 bases, J shed 4 bases, and the junction held 4 bases outside the gene matches. The CDR3 reads CASRLAGLYNEQFF. CDR3 nucleotides: TGTGCCAGCCGACTAGCGGGGCTATACAATGAGCAGTTCTTC.

The J gene is TRBJ2-7, the V gene TRBV18; TRBD1 is a possible D gene (5 bases). Trimming left V 0 bases short and J 5 bases short, with 14 bases between. CDR3 length: 15 residues. CDR1 is KGHSH, CDR2 LQKENI, per germline. CDR3 in amino acids: CASSPPSSQDNEQYF. The CDR3, as DNA: TGTGCCAGCTCACCACCTTCGTCCCAGGACAACGAGCAGTACTTC.

This rearrangement joins TRBV7-6 to TRBJ1-4; 8 nucleotides line up with TRBD1. The CDR3 is 13 amino acids. Germline values: CDR1 SGHVS, CDR2 FNYEAQ. J lost 12 bases, V lost 1 base, and 4 bases had no gene match. The CDR3 region is CASSLETGGELFF. CDR3 in DNA: TGTGCCAGCAGCTTAGAAACAGGGGGGGAACTGTTTTTT.

The gene calls are TRBV19 and TRBJ1-1; a weak D match, TRBD1 (5 bases). Germline V gene lookup returns CDR1 LNHDA and CDR2 SQIVND (reference sequence). The CDR3 length is 17 residues. Trimming cost V 0 bases and J 6 bases, with 20 bases left between them. The CDR3 loop is CASSIDSRDPVKPEAFF. In DNA, the CDR3 is TGTGCCAGTAGTATAGACTCGCGGGACCCGGTGAAGCCTGAAGCTTTCTTT.

This clone was recorded only once. This chain uses TRBV11-2 with TRBJ2-3, with D perhaps TRBD2 (5 bases). CDR1 and CDR2 from the germline V gene are SGHAT and FQNNGV. This CDR3 has 13 residues. V lost 8 bases and J lost 6, with 15 bases in between. CDR3 DNA sequence: TGTGCCAGCCGCTCAGGAGCGGCGGATACGCAGTATTTT. As protein: CASRSGAADTQYF.

This clone was picked up many times. The rearrangement uses TRBV7-2 and TRBJ1-5; unclear D gene. In germline, CDR1 is SGHTA, CDR2 FQGNSA. Trimming took 3 bases from V and 5 from J, leaving 11 bases between them. This CDR3 is built from 14 residues. CDR3 sequence reads: CASSFGLGDQPQHF. The CDR3 nucleotides read TGTGCCAGCAGCTTTGGACTGGGCGATCAGCCCCAGCATTTT.

The rearrangement joins TRBV5-1 to TRBJ1-4; 8 bases match TRBD1. Germline V gives CDR1 SGHRS, CDR2 YFSETQ. Trimming took 4 bases from V and 11 from J; bases not matched to a gene: 22. The CDR3 totals 18 residues. The CDR3 sequence: CASSPSGTGVDLVEKLFF. Here the CDR3 DNA reads TGCGCCAGCAGCCCTTCCGGGACAGGCGTCGATTTAGTAGAGAAACTGTTTTTT.

V usage is TRBV10-3 and J usage is TRBJ2-5; 7 positions agree with TRBD1. Germline V gives CDR1 ENHRY, CDR2 SYGVKD. Unmatched junction bases numbered 4, after V lost 10 bases and J lost 2 bases. The CDR3 spans 12 residues. The CDR3 nucleotides read TGTGCCACCGGGACAGAGCAAGAGACCCAGTACTTC. Its translation is CATGTEQETQYF.

This clone has a single count. This rearrangement joins TRBV4-3 to TRBJ2-1, with 12 bases that match TRBD2. From germline, CDR1 is LGHNA and CDR2 YSLEER. Trimming cost V 2 bases and J 10 bases; bases outside gene matches: 18. The CDR3 loop spans 19 amino acids. CDR3 residues: CASSQIETSGGLLQFEQFF. CDR3 DNA: TGCGCCAGCAGCCAAATTGAGACTAGCGGGGGCCTATTACAATTCGAGCAGTTCTTC.

The genes are TRBV4-3 and TRBJ2-2; 10 bases fit TRBD1. V shed 2 bases and J 8 bases; nucleotides not matched to a gene: 8. The CDR3 spans 16 residues. Germline V gene data show CDR1 as LGHNA and CDR2 as YSLEER. In DNA form, the CDR3 reads TGCGCCAGCAGCCAACACCAGGGGACAGGGGCAGGGGAGCTGTTTTTT. Protein product: CASSQHQGTGAGELFF.

The V call is TRBV7-9, the J call TRBJ2-3, with 8 positions matching TRBD2. The CDR3 runs to 16 residues. The germline gives CDR1 SEHNR, CDR2 FQNEAQ (reference sequence). J was trimmed by 2 bases and V by 1 base; bases with no gene match: 5. The CDR3 here is CASSLVSGGITDTQYF. CDR3 nucleotide sequence: TGTGCCAGCAGCTTAGTTTCGGGAGGGATCACAGATACGCAGTATTTT.

The rearrangement uses TRBV11-2 and TRBJ1-6; D ambiguous. The CDR3 contains 13 residues. Germline V gene sequence: CDR1 SGHAT, CDR2 FQNNGV. Trimming stripped 0 bases from V and 8 bases from J, with 5 bases between. CDR3 nucleotide sequence: TGTGCCAGCAGCTTAGATCAGGATTCACCCCTCCACTTT. Its translation is CASSLDQDSPLHF.

The chain is built from TRBV9 and TRBJ2-3; a weak D match, TRBD2 (7 bases). V dropped 6 bases and J dropped 0 bases, with 20 bases sitting between them. The length of the CDR3 is 17 residues. The germline gives CDR1 SGDLS, CDR2 YYNGEE. Here the CDR3 reads CASTKGGSGASTDTQYF. The CDR3 DNA sequence: TGTGCCAGCACCAAAGGGGGGAGCGGGGCCAGCACAGATACGCAGTATTTT.

Remarks on this clone: Within the sample, other DNA sequences also encode this same CDR3. The V call is TRBV18, the J call TRBJ2-7; 8 positions agree with TRBD1. J was trimmed by 3 bases and V by 3 bases; bases with no gene match: 4. Germline CDR1 and CDR2: KGHSH and LQKENI. This CDR3 spans 14 amino acids. CDR3 sequence (DNA): TGTGCCAGCTCACCCGGGACAGGATTCTACGAGCAGTACTTC. It specifies CASSPGTGFYEQYF.

This rearrangement joins TRBV4-3 to TRBJ1-1; D perhaps matches TRBD1 (5 bases). Germline lookup yields CDR1 LGHNA and CDR2 YSLEER. Trimming left V 0 bases short and J 5 bases short, with 16 bases between. The CDR3 runs to 16 residues. The CDR3 spells CASSQDPGTGGTEAFF. The CDR3 DNA reads TGCGCCAGCAGCCAAGATCCCGGGACCGGAGGGACTGAAGCTTTCTTT.

The gene calls are TRBV6-1 and TRBJ2-3, with D unresolved. V was trimmed by 0 bases and J by 2 bases, leaving 12 bases between them. Germline values: CDR1 MNHNS, CDR2 SASEGT. The CDR3 length is 16 residues. The CDR3 DNA sequence: TGTGCCAGCAGTGAAGCCCTAGTAAGCCCCACAGATACGCAGTATTTT. This codes for CASSEALVSPTDTQYF.

The chain has TRBV9 and TRBJ1-5; TRBD1 matches 7 bases. The germline V gene encodes CDR1 SGDLS and CDR2 YYNGEE. The V and J ends lost 7 bases and 2 bases, in that order; junction bases with no gene match: 9. There are 15 residues in the CDR3. The CDR3 protein is CASSEGGAGNQPQHF. The CDR3 DNA follows: TGTGCCAGCTCAGAAGGGGGCGCGGGCAATCAGCCCCAGCATTTT.

V is TRBV5-1 and J is TRBJ1-1; D is perhaps TRBD1 (5 bases). Germline V CDR1 and CDR2: SGHRS, YFSETQ. The V and J ends lost 5 bases and 1 base respectively, with 12 bases between them. The CDR3 has 14 amino acids. CDR3 loop: CASSTGLQNTEAFF. The DNA of the CDR3 is TGCGCCAGCAGTACGGGACTCCAGAACACTGAAGCTTTCTTT.

The chain has TRBV15 and TRBJ2-1; 10 nucleotides agree with TRBD1. Unmatched junction bases numbered 7, after V lost 6 bases and J lost 2 bases. This CDR3 is built from 16 residues. Germline CDR1 is LNHNV and CDR2 is YYDKDF (reference sequence). As DNA, the CDR3 is TGTGCCACCAGAGACAGTGGGACAGGGGCCTACAATGAGCAGTTCTTC. Translation gives CATRDSGTGAYNEQFF.

The rearrangement links TRBV6-2 or TRBV6-3 to TRBJ1-4; D uncertain. CDR1 and CDR2 (germline): MNHEY, SVGEGT. The CDR3 extends over 13 amino acids. Trimming took off 2 bases at V and 8 bases at J, with 9 bases between the two ends. In nucleotides, the CDR3 is TGTGCCAGCAGTTACATGGAGAAGGAAAAACTGTTTTTT. Its protein is CASSYMEKEKLFF.

V and J are TRBV19 and TRBJ2-1, with D possibly matching TRBD1 (7 bases). The CDR3 spans 12 residues. Germline V gives CDR1 LNHDA, CDR2 SQIVND (reference sequence). Trimming removed 5 bases from V and 10 bases from J, with 12 bases in between. The CDR3, as DNA: TGTGCCAGTAGTCCAGGGGGGCGGGAGCAGTTCTTC. Encoded protein: CASSPGGREQFF. The full variable domain, completed using reference TRBV19 and TRBJ2-1, is DGGITQSPKYLFRKEGQNVTLSCEQNLNHDAMYWYRQDPGQGLRLIYYSQIVNDFQKGDIAEGYSVSREKKESFPLTVTSAQKNPTAFYLCASSPGGREQFFGPGTRLTVL.